This note documents a single TCR beta chain sequence. Sequencing was performed with immunoSEQ multiplex PCR; in TCRdb, only in-frame clones are kept and a portion is missing. The table has around 230,000 clones, just under 90% seen once. This record belongs to a study of blood T cell repertoires in COVID-19. The J segment lost 4 bases and the V segment lost 2 bases, leaving 2 bases of the junction unmatched. In germline, CDR1 is LGHNA, CDR2 YNFKEQ. The CDR3 has 15 amino acids. The receptor's source is a woman aged 25 to 39 with acute COVID-19. Sequences were obtained from PBMCs or T cells enriched from blood (not recorded which). The chain joins TRBV4-2 to TRBJ1-4; 9 positions match TRBD1. The CDR3 region has the DNA TGTGCCAGCAGCCAACCGGGACAGGGTAATGAAAAACTGTTTTTT. Protein product: CASSQPGQGNEKLFF.